The subject of this entry is one TCR beta chain. It has no known antigen specificity. Base qualities are missing; no much larger clone stands one base away. Samples from volunteer blood donors who had recovered from COVID-19 were contributed by a second Seattle source. Collaborating institutions collected whole blood in K2EDTA tubes following their own protocols. For TCRbeta analysis, collaborator samples were shipped as frozen whole blood, as isolated PBMCs, or as DNA extracted from either sample type. Measured from the cysteine to the phenylalanine, the CDR3 is 18 residues long. The retained sequence is limited to the CDR3, 54 bases, with the frame set at the first base. Relative to germline, V is missing 6 bases and J is missing 0 bases, with 11 bases of the junction outside any gene match. The germline V gene yields MNHEY for CDR1 and SVGEGT for CDR2. The data belong to a study of blood T cell repertoires in COVID-19 (dated by TCRdb to the early 2020s). Concerning the study at large: Collaborator samples came from the United States, Italy and Spain and covered acute and convalescent phases of COVID-19. Where available, HLA class I and class II types were taken from metadata supplied by the sample provider and were not determined by assay-based typing. Nearly every sample came with metadata listing a de-identified subject ID, COVID-19 status, age in years and sex. Subjects who had been exposed to COVID-19, were actively infected with it, or had recovered from it provided the deeply sampled blood TCRbeta repertoires that made up the dataset. The material from the prospective study consisted of cDNA or gDNA derived from T cells, B-cell-depleted T cells, or PBMCs. The repertoires were made available in a free public database intended to serve as a resource for research on the immune response to SARS-CoV-2. The samples were drawn from two sources: the first 160 participants of the ongoing ImmuneRACE study, and approximately 1,300 subjects contributed by 6 global collaborators.

TCRbeta CDR3 regions were amplified from genomic DNA by means of the immunoSEQ Assay, a bias-controlled multiplex PCR. As for how the authors treated the data: The number of nucleated cells in each sample was estimated from the amplification of reference gene primers within the assay. To quantify the absolute abundance of each unique TCRbeta CDR3 rearrangement, sequence reads were collapsed and filtered. For each sample, productive Simpson clonality was calculated as the square root of Simpson's diversity index across productive rearrangements. Sourced from immuneACCESS, this table was stored by TCRdb with only in-frame sequences that have V and J called. A share of the clones is absent; for the studies checked, an unresolved V gene accounts for under half, and the remainder has no known explanation. The V and J calls and clone size are taken from that table; D and trimming were inferred from the DNA. For this sample there are about 140,000 clones; 75% to 90% appear just once. Clones ranked in the top ten supply approximately 40% of the sample.

The paper's findings and limits, for the study overall: Clinical and demographic metadata were provided uncurated, with the amount varying by source and participant.

This chain joins TRBV6-2 or TRBV6-3 to TRBJ2-3; TRBD2 lines up with 11 middle nucleotides. The sequenced material came from peripheral blood. The sequence came from a man aged 45 to 65 who had recovered from COVID-19. The CDR3 corresponds to CASSLGTSGPPSTDTQYF. The base sequence is TGTGCCAGCAGCCTCGGGACTAGCGGACCCCCGAGCACAGATACGCAGTATTTT.